The entry that follows covers one TCR beta chain sequence. It has no known antigen specificity. Base qualities were left out, and no much larger clone turns up one base away. Each collaborating institution followed its own protocols to collect whole blood in K2EDTA tubes. For TCRbeta analysis, collaborator samples were shipped as frozen whole blood, as isolated PBMCs, or as DNA extracted from either sample type. The data derive from a study of blood T cell repertoires in COVID-19 (dated by TCRdb to the early 2020s). Context from the whole study: Samples covering the acute and convalescent phases of COVID-19 were provided by collaborators in the United States, Italy and Spain. The material from the prospective study consisted of cDNA or gDNA derived from T cells, B-cell-depleted T cells, or PBMCs. Subjects who had been exposed to COVID-19, were actively infected with it, or had recovered from it provided the deeply sampled blood TCRbeta repertoires that made up the dataset. The repertoires were released in a freely available public database meant as a resource for research on the immune response to SARS-CoV-2. The samples were drawn from two sources: the first 160 participants of the ongoing ImmuneRACE study, and over 1,000 subjects contributed by 6 global collaborators. Nearly every sample came with metadata listing a de-identified subject ID, COVID-19 status, age in years and sex. HLA class I and class II types, where available, came from metadata supplied by the sample provider rather than from assay-based typing.

Trimming leaves V shorter by 3 bases and J shorter by 6 bases, with the junction holding 11 bases beyond the gene matches. CDR1 and CDR2 are drawn from the germline V gene (reference sequence): DFQATT, SNEGSKA. The cysteine opens and the phenylalanine closes a CDR3 of 16 amino acids. Only the CDR3 DNA stays, 48 bases, in frame from base 1. Findings and caveats that apply to the study as a whole: How much clinical and demographic metadata was included differed by source and by participant, and the metadata was provided uncurated.

TCRbeta CDR3 regions were amplified from genomic DNA by means of the immunoSEQ Assay, a bias-controlled multiplex PCR. The study's own analysis went as follows. Within the assay, amplification of reference gene primers was used to estimate how many nucleated cells each sample contained. To quantify the absolute abundance of each unique TCRbeta CDR3 rearrangement, sequence reads were collapsed and filtered. Productive Simpson clonality was computed per sample as the square root of Simpson's diversity index over productive rearrangements. This immuneACCESS table, as held by TCRdb, lists in-frame sequences with V and J called but not all clones. Of the missing ones, under half trace to an unresolved V gene in checked studies; the others have no known cause. V and J calls and clone size are copied from that table; D and trimming were computed from the DNA. The sample profile shows approximately 210,000 clones; 84% of them were found once. 7.6% of the sample is taken by the ten largest.

The V and J segments used are TRBV20-1 and TRBJ2-1; TRBD2 agrees with 10 junctional bases. The receptor was isolated from a woman aged 45 to 65 with active or convalescent COVID-19. The sequencing sample was made of peripheral blood. The CDR3 reads CSASRTSGRVRNEQFF. The DNA sequence is given as TGCAGTGCTAGTCGGACTAGCGGCCGGGTTCGCAATGAGCAGTTCTTC.